These 23 T cell receptor beta chains share one sample of origin, sequenced in a study of blood T cell repertoires in COVID-19. Assay: immunoSEQ multiplex PCR; the TCRdb copy retains only in-frame clones and omits some. The data show hundreds of thousands of clones, roughly 89% seen once. Sequenced input: peripheral blood. The source is a young man with COVID-19, enrolled during active disease.

The gene calls are TRBV30 and TRBJ2-2; no clear D gene. Germline CDR1 is GTSNPN and CDR2 is SVGIG (reference sequence). This CDR3 has 12 amino acids. Trimming left V 1 base short and J 4 bases short, with 4 bases between. In DNA form, the CDR3 reads TGTGCCTGGAGTGGAGGCACCGGGGAGCTGTTTTTT. Residues: CAWSGGTGELFF.

The J gene is TRBJ2-3, the V gene TRBV25-1; TRBD1 matches at 9 bases. Trimming cost V 4 bases and J 1 base; bases outside gene matches: 3. CDR3 size: 15 residues. Looked up from germline, CDR1 is MGHDK and CDR2 is SYGVNS. CDR3: CASSGHRGRTDTQYF. The CDR3 DNA follows: TGTGCCAGCAGTGGTCACAGGGGGCGCACAGATACGCAGTATTTT.

The chain is built from TRBV13 and TRBJ1-1; TRBD1 aligns across 8 bases. CDR3 size: 16 residues. V gave up 5 bases and J gave up 1 base; unmatched junction bases: 9. Germline CDR1 PRHDT, CDR2 FYEKMQ (reference sequence). CDR3 loop: CASSIRQGHQNTEAFF. As DNA, the CDR3 is TGTGCCAGCAGCATCAGACAGGGGCATCAGAACACTGAAGCTTTCTTT.

The rearrangement links TRBV20-1 to TRBJ1-2, with 8 nucleotides matching TRBD1. V was clipped by 6 bases and J by 4 bases; unmatched bases: 13. Germline V lookup: CDR1 DFQATT, CDR2 SNEGSKA (reference sequence). The CDR3 loop spans 15 amino acids. CDR3 DNA: TGCAGTGCCAGTGATACCGGGACAGGAGTCTATGGCTACACCTTC. As protein: CSASDTGTGVYGYTF.

The rearrangement links TRBV7-8 to TRBJ2-7, with 10 bases that match TRBD1. The CDR3 has 15 amino acids. V dropped 0 bases and J dropped 6; count of bases not matched to a gene: 5. CDR1 SGHVS and CDR2 FQNEAQ come from the germline V gene. Here the CDR3 DNA reads TGTGCCAGCAGCTTAGCGGGGACAGGGGTTACCGAGCAGTACTTC. Protein sequence: CASSLAGTGVTEQYF.

The rearrangement uses TRBV2 and TRBJ2-3, with D perhaps matching TRBD2 (6 bases). CDR3 length: 17 residues. Trimming stripped 5 bases from V and 4 bases from J, with 22 bases between. Germline lookup yields CDR1 SNHLY and CDR2 FYNNEI. The CDR3 region has the DNA TGTGCCAGCAGTCCGTTCCGGAATCGGGGGATTTCAGATACGCAGTATTTT. It codes for CASSPFRNRGISDTQYF.

This clone has a handful of counts. This sequence joins TRBV6-5 and TRBJ2-7; TRBD2 aligns across 8 bases. The CDR3 spans 15 residues. Germline V gives CDR1 MNHEY, CDR2 SVGAGI. V dropped 5 bases and J dropped 1; count of bases not matched to a gene: 7. The CDR3 DNA is TGTGCCAGCAGTACCCGGGGGGGTGAGTCCTACGAGCAGTACTTC. Translated: CASSTRGGESYEQYF.

The genes are TRBV6-2 or TRBV6-3 and TRBJ1-6, with 9 positions matching TRBD1. The germline gives CDR1 MNHEY, CDR2 SVGEGT. The CDR3 contains 19 residues. V dropped 4 bases and J dropped 2; count of bases not matched to a gene: 12. The CDR3 region has the DNA TGTGCCAGCAGTTTCGGTTCGGACAGGGGATCCCCCTATAATTCACCCCTCCACTTT. Translated, it gives CASSFGSDRGSPYNSPLHF.

This clone was seen once. This chain uses TRBV5-1 with TRBJ2-7; a possible D gene is TRBD1 (6 bases). The V end was cut by 4 bases, the J end by 2 bases, with 13 bases between. Germline V gene lookup returns CDR1 SGHRS and CDR2 YFSETQ. The CDR3 runs to 14 residues. This chain's CDR3 is CASSGGQIAYEQYF. For the CDR3, the DNA is TGCGCCAGCAGCGGGGGCCAGATTGCCTACGAGCAGTACTTC.

This sequence joins TRBV24-1 and TRBJ2-5; a possible D gene is TRBD1 (5 bases). The germline gives CDR1 KGHDR, CDR2 SFDVKD. The V end was cut by 4 bases, the J end by 4 bases, with 9 bases between. CDR3 length equals 13 residues. The CDR3: CATSERQRETQYF. The CDR3 coding sequence is TGTGCCACCAGTGAGAGACAGAGAGAGACCCAGTACTTC.

The chain links TRBV30 to TRBJ2-1; 7 nucleotides line up with TRBD2. After removal of 0 bases from V and 7 bases from J, the junction contained 6 bases not matched to a gene. The germline gives CDR1 GTSNPN, CDR2 SVGIG (reference sequence). The CDR3 spans 14 residues. The CDR3 loop reads CAWSVGGGPNEQFF. The CDR3 nucleotides are TGTGCCTGGAGTGTTGGGGGAGGGCCAAATGAGCAGTTCTTC.

The rearrangement uses TRBV11-2 and TRBJ2-2; 9 positions agree with TRBD1. CDR1 is SGHAT, CDR2 FQNNGV, per germline. The V and J ends lost 4 bases and 4 bases, in that order; junction bases with no gene match: 4. This CDR3 contains 15 residues. CDR3 amino acids: CASSWRTGVTGELFF. In nucleotides, the CDR3 is TGTGCCAGCAGCTGGAGGACAGGGGTCACCGGGGAGCTGTTTTTT.

This chain links TRBV5-4 with TRBJ1-1; D might be TRBD1 (5 bases). Germline lookup yields CDR1 SGHNT and CDR2 YYREEE (reference sequence). CDR3 length: 17 amino acids. With 4 bases removed from V and 1 base from J, the gap between germline ends came to 20 bases. The CDR3 DNA sequence: TGTGCCAGCAGCAGGGGACTCATCACACAATCGAACACTGAAGCTTTCTTT. Translating it yields CASSRGLITQSNTEAFF.

This chain links TRBV3-1 (or the pseudogene TRBV3-2) with TRBJ1-3; D is unclear. Germline loops: CDR1 LGHDT, CDR2 YNNKEL (reference sequence). The CDR3 totals 17 residues. The V gene lost 1 base and the J gene lost 4 bases, with 17 bases spanning the gap. DNA for the CDR3: TGTGCCAGCAGCCAAGGATTGAGGGATTCAGCAGGAAACACCATATATTTT. Its protein is CASSQGLRDSAGNTIYF.

The rearrangement links TRBV5-6 to TRBJ2-1; D gene ambiguous. The CDR3 loop spans 16 amino acids. V lost 0 bases and J 0 bases, leaving 10 bases between the germline ends. From germline, CDR1 is SGHDT and CDR2 YYEEEE. CDR3 amino acids: CASSLGALDSYNEQFF. The CDR3 DNA reads TGTGCCAGCAGCTTGGGAGCACTTGACTCCTACAATGAGCAGTTCTTC.

The gene calls are TRBV5-1 and TRBJ2-7, with 8 bases fitting TRBD2. The CDR3 spans 14 residues. Germline CDR1 SGHRS, CDR2 YFSETQ. Losses at the gene ends were 3 bases for V and 3 bases for J; bases not matched to a gene: 5. The CDR3: CASSWGLDNYEQYF. The CDR3 DNA reads TGCGCCAGCAGCTGGGGACTAGATAACTACGAGCAGTACTTC.

The chain links TRBV12-5 to TRBJ2-1; a possible D gene is TRBD2 (6 bases). Germline V lookup: CDR1 LGHNT, CDR2 FRNRAP. Trimming took 4 bases from V and 9 from J, leaving 10 bases between them. The CDR3 covers 12 residues. CDR3 sequence reads: CASGWGGSEQFF. In DNA form, the CDR3 reads TGTGCTAGTGGTTGGGGAGGATCTGAGCAGTTCTTC. Full variable domain (outside the CDR3, taken from reference TRBV12-5 and TRBJ2-1): DARVTQTPRHKVTEMGQEVTMRCQPILGHNTVFWYRQTMMQGLELLAYFRNRAPLDDSGMPKDRFSAEMPDATLATLKIQPSEPRDSAVYFCASGWGGSEQFFGPGTRLTVL.

This clone was seen only once. CDR3 in DNA: TGTGCCAGCAGCGTCACAGGGGTCGAGCAGTACTTC. It yields the protein CASSVTGVEQYF. V usage is TRBV9 and J usage is TRBJ2-7; 7 bases align to TRBD1. With 2 bases clipped from V and 6 bases from J, the junction kept 2 bases outside the gene matches. Germline lookup yields CDR1 SGDLS and CDR2 YYNGEE. CDR3 length equals 12 residues.

The genes are TRBV5-1 and TRBJ2-5; 12 bases fit TRBD2. Germline trimming cut 0 bases from V and 1 base from J; bases unmatched to any gene: 4. CDR3 length: 17 residues. Germline CDR1 reads SGHRS; CDR2 reads YFSETQ. The CDR3 nucleotides read TGCGCCAGCAGCTTGGGGGGGACTAGCGGGTCCCAAGAGACCCAGTACTTC. Protein: CASSLGGTSGSQETQYF.

This clone was counted a single time. The J gene is TRBJ2-7, the V gene TRBV7-8, with 11 bases identical to TRBD2. Germline CDR1 is SGHVS and CDR2 is FQNEAQ. This CDR3 spans 16 amino acids. V shed 1 base, J shed 4 bases, and the junction held 6 bases outside the gene matches. CDR3 loop: CASSLGGLADPYEQYF. For the CDR3, the DNA is TGTGCCAGCAGCTTAGGGGGACTAGCGGACCCGTACGAGCAGTACTTC.

The chain combines TRBV5-6 with TRBJ1-4, with D possibly being TRBD1 (5 bases). V dropped 0 bases and J dropped 3 bases, with 12 bases sitting between them. Per germline, CDR1 SGHDT and CDR2 YYEEEE. This CDR3 has 16 amino acids. This CDR3 is CASSLVRQPPNEKLFF. Written as DNA, the CDR3 is TGTGCCAGCAGCTTGGTTAGACAGCCACCTAATGAAAAACTGTTTTTT.

The chain employs TRBV11-2 and TRBJ2-1; TRBD2 is a possible D gene (5 bases). Germline loops: CDR1 SGHAT, CDR2 FQNNGV. Trimming removed 7 bases from V and 0 bases from J, with 13 bases in between. This CDR3 has 15 amino acids. The CDR3: CASTGLRSSYNEQFF. Here the CDR3 DNA reads TGTGCCAGCACCGGACTCCGGAGCTCCTACAATGAGCAGTTCTTC.

This clone was seen once. The chain links TRBV7-6 to TRBJ1-4; 7 nucleotides agree with TRBD1. This CDR3 has 16 residues. V lost 1 base and J lost 7; bases outside the gene matches: 9. Germline-derived CDR1 and CDR2 are SGHVS and FNYEAQ. The CDR3 sequence is CASSLEAGGKGEKLFF. CDR3 sequence (DNA): TGTGCCAGCAGCTTAGAGGCAGGGGGGAAGGGTGAAAAACTGTTTTTT. The full variable domain, with the rest looked up from reference TRBV7-6 and TRBJ1-4, is GAGVSQSPRYKVTKRGQDVALRCDPISGHVSLYWYRQALGQGPEFLTYFNYEAQQDKSGLPNDRFSAERPEGSISTLTIQRTEQRDSAMYRCASSLEAGGKGEKLFFGSGTQLSVL.